Here is one T cell receptor (beta chain) with its context. This clonotype was counted ten times or more. Its antigen is not yet known. The sample holds no much larger clone one base away, and base qualities are not on file. The sample comes from a study of breast tumors, draining lymph nodes, adjacent tissues listed by TCRdb under 2016. Background on the whole study: The study compared TCR beta repertoires across tumor, adjacent nontumor tissue and axillary lymph nodes from breast cancer patients. The study aimed to assess the relationships and possible T-cell exchange between tumor, surrounding tissue and draining lymph node repertoires in human breast cancer.

General study outcomes and caveats: The conclusion that tumor T cells originate in lymph nodes was framed as consistent with a hypothesis rather than directly demonstrated. Tumors showed preferential V and J gene usage, and their T-cell repertoire diversity fell below that of lymph nodes yet above that of nontumor tissue. The data were considered consistent with the idea that most tumor T cells come from the lymph node and then expand in tumor tissue. The similarity between tumor and nontumor tissue repertoires was significantly greater in luminal-like breast cancer than in basal-like breast cancer.

The germline V gene provides CDR1 MDHEN and CDR2 SYDVKM. The CDR3 spans 14 residues, from the cysteine through the phenylalanine. Solely the CDR3 DNA is kept, with 42 bases framed from the first base. Trimming takes 4 bases from V and 10 bases from J, and the germline ends sit 14 bases apart. This sample was sequenced with an Illumina HiSeq 2000. TCR beta chain libraries were generated through multiplex PCR amplification. The amplified TCR beta chain products were analyzed by high-throughput sequencing. TCRdb reprocessed the public reads (quality trimming at Q25 with fastp, clone calling with MiXCR) and kept in-frame beta chains. For every CDR3 protein sequence, its rows merge into one entry that carries the most common genes and DNA. Within this sample are fewer than 300,000 distinct CDR3 sequences, with less than 40% of them counted one time only. The ten largest clones take up 1.3% to 1.5% of the sample.

The lymph node samples were taken from the axillary draining lymph nodes of breast cancer patients. Sequencing input: axillary lymph node tissue. The origin of this receptor is a female donor with breast cancer. Some clones in this sample may be carry-over from other donors' samples. The sequence links TRBV28 to TRBJ1-6; a tentative D match to TRBD1 spans 6 bases. This receptor carries the CDR3 CASSSRGKESPLHF. The sequenced DNA: TGTGCCAGCAGTTCCAGGGGTAAGGAATCACCCCTCCACTTT.